This T cell receptor (beta chain) was found in a study of blood T cell repertoires in COVID-19. The wider study: From T cells, B-cell-depleted T cells, or PBMCs came the material, which was cDNA or gDNA.

This clone was seen only once. This CDR3 has 15 amino acids. V gave up 4 bases and J gave up 6 bases; unmatched junction bases: 7. The germline CDR1 and CDR2 sequences are SGHRS and YFSETQ. Here immunoSEQ multiplex PCR was the method, and the copy in TCRdb shows in-frame clones only, minus some. This sample has 72,000 or so clones, with nearly 90% found just once. Sequencing was carried out using peripheral blood. The receptor was derived from a man between 60 and 75 years old with acute or convalescent COVID-19. The chain uses TRBV5-1 and TRBJ1-4; 9 bases map to TRBD1. This CDR3 reads CASSANRQGDEKLFF. The CDR3 DNA reads as TGCGCCAGCAGCGCGAACAGACAGGGGGATGAAAAACTGTTTTTT.